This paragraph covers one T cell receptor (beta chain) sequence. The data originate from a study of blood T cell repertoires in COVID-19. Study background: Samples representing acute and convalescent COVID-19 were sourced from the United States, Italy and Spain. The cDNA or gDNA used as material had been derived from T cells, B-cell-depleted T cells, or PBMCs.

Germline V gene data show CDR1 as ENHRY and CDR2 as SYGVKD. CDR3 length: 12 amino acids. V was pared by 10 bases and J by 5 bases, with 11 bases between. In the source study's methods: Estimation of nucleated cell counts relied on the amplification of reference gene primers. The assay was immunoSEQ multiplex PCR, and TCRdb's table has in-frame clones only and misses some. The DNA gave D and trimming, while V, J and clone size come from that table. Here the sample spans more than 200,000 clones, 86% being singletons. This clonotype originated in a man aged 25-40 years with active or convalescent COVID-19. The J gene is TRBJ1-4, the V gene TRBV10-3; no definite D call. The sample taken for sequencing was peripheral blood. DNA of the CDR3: TGTGCCAGCAGCTCCCCCAATGAAAAACTGTTTTTT. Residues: CASSSPNEKLFF.